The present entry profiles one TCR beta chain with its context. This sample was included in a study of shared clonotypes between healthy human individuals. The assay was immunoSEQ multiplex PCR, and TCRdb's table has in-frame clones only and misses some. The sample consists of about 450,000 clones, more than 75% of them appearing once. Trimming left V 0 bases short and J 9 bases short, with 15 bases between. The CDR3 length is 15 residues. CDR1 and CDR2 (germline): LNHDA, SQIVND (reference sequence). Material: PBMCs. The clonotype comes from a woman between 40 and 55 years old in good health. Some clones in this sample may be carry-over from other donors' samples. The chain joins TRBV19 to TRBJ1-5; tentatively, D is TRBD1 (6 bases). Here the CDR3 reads CASSIEGQGWRPQHF. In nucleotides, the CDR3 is TGTGCCAGTAGTATAGAGGGGCAGGGGTGGAGGCCCCAGCATTTT.